The T cell receptor beta chain described here comes from a study of blood T cell repertoires in COVID-19. The length of the CDR3 is 15 residues. With 5 bases clipped from V and 4 bases from J, the junction kept 6 bases outside the gene matches. Germline lookup yields CDR1 MNHEY and CDR2 SMNVEV (reference sequence). Repertoires were generated with immunoSEQ multiplex PCR, while TCRdb's copy carries only in-frame clones and drops some. The table includes roughly 80,000 clones, 65% to 90% detected once. The source is a man older than 75 with acute or convalescent COVID-19. The sample comprised peripheral blood. The chain has TRBV27 and TRBJ1-5, with 9 bases lining up with TRBD1. This chain's CDR3 is CASSLGTGRNQPQHF. The CDR3 nucleotides are TGTGCCAGCAGTCTCGGGACAGGGCGGAATCAGCCCCAGCATTTT.